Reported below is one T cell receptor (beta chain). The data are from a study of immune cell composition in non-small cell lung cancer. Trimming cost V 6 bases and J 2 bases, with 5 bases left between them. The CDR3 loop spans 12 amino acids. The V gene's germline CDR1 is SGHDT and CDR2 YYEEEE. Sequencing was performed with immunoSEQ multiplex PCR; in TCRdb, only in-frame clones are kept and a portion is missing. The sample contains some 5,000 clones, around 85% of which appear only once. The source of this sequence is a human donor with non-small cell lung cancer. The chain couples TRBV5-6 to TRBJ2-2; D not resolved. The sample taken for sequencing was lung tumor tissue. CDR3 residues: CASTLNTGELFF. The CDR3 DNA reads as TGTGCCAGCACTTTAAACACCGGGGAGCTGTTTTTT.